This T cell receptor (beta chain) was recovered during a study of OX40 agonist ivuxolimab in advanced cancers. Study-level information: Ivuxolimab, an agonistic anti-OX40 (CD134) antibody, was given to patients.

The investigators sampled blood at baseline, at cycle 4 day 1, and at cycle 7 day 1. The germline gives CDR1 LGHNA, CDR2 YNFKEQ. Trimming removed 0 bases at V and 4 bases at J, with 15 bases between. CDR3 length: 17 residues. Profiled with immunoSEQ multiplex PCR; TCRdb holds only in-frame clones, not every one. This sample carries fewer than 45,000 clones, around 89% of them seen once, and the ten largest clones take roughly a sixth. The source was CD4+ or CD8+ T cells sorted from blood, collected in a trial of the OX40 agonist ivuxolimab. The sequence was obtained from an adult with an advanced solid tumor such as melanoma, head and neck, liver or kidney cancer. This sequence joins TRBV4-2 and TRBJ1-4; D may be TRBD1 (5 bases). The CDR3 DNA reads TGTGCCAGCAGCCAAGAGAGACCGGGACTTCTTAATGAAAAACTGTTTTTT. Encoded protein: CASSQERPGLLNEKLFF.